A single sample is the source of the 15 T cell receptor beta chains below, sequenced in a study of early T cells in non-severe SARS-CoV-2 infection. TCRdb reprocessed the 5' RACE reads with MiXCR, giving one entry per CDR3 protein. The sample includes over 50,000 distinct CDR3 sequences, roughly 12% of them seen just once. Specimen: whole blood. The source is an adult who was a healthcare worker with PCR-confirmed SARS-CoV-2 infection or an uninfected control (not recorded which).

This rearrangement joins TRBV7-3 to TRBJ2-1; D possibly corresponds to TRBD2 (6 bases). V dropped 1 base and J dropped 6 bases, with 10 bases sitting between them. The CDR3 consists of 14 residues. The germline V gene encodes CDR1 SGHTA and CDR2 FQGTGA. The CDR3 loop is CASSLMGGGNEQFF. CDR3 in DNA: TGTGCCAGCAGCTTAATGGGAGGTGGCAATGAGCAGTTCTTC.

This clonotype occurred many times. The chain is built from TRBV11-2 and TRBJ2-7; 7 bases are shared with TRBD1. The germline CDR1 and CDR2 sequences are SGHAT and FQNNGV. J gave up 6 bases and V 4 bases, and 12 bases lay outside the gene matches. The CDR3 has 15 residues. The CDR3 bases are TGTGCCAGCAGCTCCCCGACAGGGATATTCGGCGAGCAGTACTTC. This sequence encodes CASSSPTGIFGEQYF.

This clonotype was recorded at least ten times. This chain connects TRBV7-9 to TRBJ2-5; D remains ambiguous. V lost 5 bases and J 2 bases, leaving 15 bases between the germline ends. Germline V lookup: CDR1 SEHNR, CDR2 FQNEAQ (reference sequence). There are 15 residues in the CDR3. The CDR3 spells CASSPEGREQETQYF. The DNA of the CDR3 is TGTGCCAGCAGCCCGGAAGGACGAGAACAAGAGACCCAGTACTTC.

At least ten counts were recorded for this clonotype. V and J are TRBV12-3 or TRBV12-4 and TRBJ1-5; a possible D gene is TRBD1 (5 bases). V lost 0 bases to trimming and J lost 6 bases, with 15 bases between them. The CDR3 is made up of 16 amino acids. CDR3 sequence reads: CASSLAHGGRGQPQHF. The CDR3 DNA is TGTGCCAGCAGTTTAGCGCATGGGGGAAGGGGTCAGCCCCAGCATTTT.

This clonotype was seen repeatedly, ten times or more. The chain recombines TRBV3-1 with TRBJ1-5; tentative D call: TRBD1 (6 bases). The CDR3 runs to 14 residues. Per the germline V gene, CDR1 is LGHDT and CDR2 is YNNKEL (reference sequence). Trimming removed 4 bases at V and 2 bases at J, with 9 bases between. Written as DNA, the CDR3 is TGTGCCAGCAGCCCAGGGGCGGGCAATCAGCCCCAGCATTTT. It yields the protein CASSPGAGNQPQHF.

This clonotype was counted ten times or more. CDR3 protein: CASSQVDSYEQYF. As DNA, the CDR3 is TGTGCCAGCAGCCAAGTTGACAGCTACGAGCAGTACTTC. The chain joins TRBV3-1 to TRBJ2-7; D might be TRBD1 (5 bases). CDR1 is LGHDT and CDR2 is YNNKEL in the germline V gene (reference sequence). The ends were cut back, 1 base at V and 3 bases at J, with 7 bases in the middle. CDR3 length: 13 amino acids.

This clonotype was observed at least ten times. The chain couples TRBV20-1 to TRBJ2-1; no definite D call. The V end lost 1 base, the J end lost 4 bases, and 14 bases lay between the germline ends. CDR1 DFQATT and CDR2 SNEGSKA come from the germline V gene (reference sequence). This CDR3 has 15 amino acids. CDR3 in DNA: TGCAGTGCTAGAGTGTTGTCGGACCATTACAATGAGCAGTTCTTC. It is translated as CSARVLSDHYNEQFF.

This clonotype was detected many times. The chain combines TRBV4-1 with TRBJ2-7; the D is unclear. CDR1 is MGHRA and CDR2 is YSYEKL in the germline V gene. Trimming left V 1 base short and J 5 bases short, with 12 bases between. The CDR3 length is 14 residues. The DNA of the CDR3 is TGCGCCAGCAGCCAAGTCGGGTTAACCAACGAGCAGTACTTC. Amino acids: CASSQVGLTNEQYF.

This clonotype was counted ten times or more. The chain recombines TRBV12-3 or TRBV12-4 with TRBJ2-4, with 10 positions matching TRBD1. The CDR3 contains 14 residues. V dropped 4 bases and J dropped 9; count of bases not matched to a gene: 6. Here the CDR3 DNA reads TGTGCCAGCAGTTACCGGGACAGGGGAGCCATTCAGTACTTC. Its protein product is CASSYRDRGAIQYF.

This rearrangement joins TRBV12-3 or TRBV12-4 to TRBJ1-2; possibly TRBD1 for D (6 bases). The CDR3 spans 17 residues. Trimming removed 5 bases at V and 1 base at J, with 20 bases between. The CDR3 region has the DNA TGTGCCAGCAGTCCCGACAGGAGGAAGACCTTTAACTATGGCTACACCTTC. Protein: CASSPDRRKTFNYGYTF.

At least ten counts were recorded for this clonotype. The CDR3 sequence: CASSPGLSGNTIYF. CDR3 bases: TGCGCCAGCAGCCCGGGTCTCTCTGGAAACACCATATATTTT. V and J are TRBV5-1 and TRBJ1-3; D is uncertain. Germline CDR1 SGHRS, CDR2 YFSETQ. The V and J ends lost 4 bases and 0 bases respectively, with 8 bases between them. The CDR3 has 14 amino acids.

This clonotype appeared many times. The rearrangement links TRBV2 to TRBJ1-2; no clear D gene. V gave up 2 bases and J gave up 0 bases, with 19 bases separating them. The germline CDR1 and CDR2 sequences are SNHLY and FYNNEI. The CDR3 runs to 18 residues. CDR3 coding DNA: TGTGCCAGCAGTGAACGATTCCTTTCGACGGTGGCTAACTATGGCTACACCTTC. The encoded protein is CASSERFLSTVANYGYTF. Based on the CDR3 plus reference TRBV2 and TRBJ1-2, the full variable domain is EPEVTQTPSHQVTQMGQEVILRCVPISNHLYFYWYRQILGQKVEFLVSFYNNEISEKSEIFDDQFSVERPDGSNFTLKIRSTKLEDSAMYFCASSERFLSTVANYGYTFGSGTRLTVV.

This clonotype has a handful of counts. The chain has TRBV19 and TRBJ2-4, with D perhaps matching TRBD1 (6 bases). Germline lookup yields CDR1 LNHDA and CDR2 SQIVND (reference sequence). The CDR3 loop spans 18 amino acids. V gave up 3 bases and J gave up 0 bases, with 18 bases separating them. CDR3 protein: CASSIQTGDKLAKNIQYF. The CDR3, as DNA: TGTGCCAGTAGTATTCAGACAGGTGATAAACTAGCCAAAAACATTCAGTACTTC.

The table lists this clonotype with many counts. The chain employs TRBV4-1 and TRBJ2-5; D gene uncertain. CDR3 length equals 14 residues. Trimming cost V 4 bases and J 2 bases, with 11 bases left between them. CDR1 MGHRA and CDR2 YSYEKL come from the germline V gene. DNA for the CDR3: TGCGCCAGCAGCCCAGAGGTTGGTCAAGAGACCCAGTACTTC. Protein product: CASSPEVGQETQYF.

V usage is TRBV5-6 and J usage is TRBJ2-1; the match to TRBD1 covers 11 bases. Germline V gives CDR1 SGHDT, CDR2 YYEEEE. Germline trimming cut 2 bases from V and 4 bases from J; bases unmatched to any gene: 2. This CDR3 spans 15 amino acids. Written as DNA, the CDR3 is TGTGCCAGCAGCTTAGGGACAGGGGGTTACAATGAGCAGTTCTTC. Translation gives CASSLGTGGYNEQFF.